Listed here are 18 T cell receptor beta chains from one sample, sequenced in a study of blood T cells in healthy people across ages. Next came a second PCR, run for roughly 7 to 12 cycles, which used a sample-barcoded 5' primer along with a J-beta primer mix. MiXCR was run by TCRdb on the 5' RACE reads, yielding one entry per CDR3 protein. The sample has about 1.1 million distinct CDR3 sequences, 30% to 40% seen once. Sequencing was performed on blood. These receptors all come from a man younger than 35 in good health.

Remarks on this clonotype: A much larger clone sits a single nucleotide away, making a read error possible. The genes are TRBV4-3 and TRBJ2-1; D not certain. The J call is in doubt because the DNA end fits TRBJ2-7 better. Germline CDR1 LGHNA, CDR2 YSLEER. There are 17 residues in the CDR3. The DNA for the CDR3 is TGCGCCAGCAGCCAAGATGGTTTAGGACCAAGCTACAATGAGCAGTACTTC. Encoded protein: CASSQDGLGPSYNEQYF.

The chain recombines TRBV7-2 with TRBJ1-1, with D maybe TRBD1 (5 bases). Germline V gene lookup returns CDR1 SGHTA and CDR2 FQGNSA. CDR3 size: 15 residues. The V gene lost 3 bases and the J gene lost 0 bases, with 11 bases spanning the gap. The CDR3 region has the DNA TGTGCCAGCAGCTTCTGGGGGGGAATGAACACTGAAGCTTTCTTT. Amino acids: CASSFWGGMNTEAFF. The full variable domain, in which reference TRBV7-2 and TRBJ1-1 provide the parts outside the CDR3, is GAGVSQSPSNKVTEKGKDVELRCDPISGHTALYWYRQSLGQGLEFLIYFQGNSAPDKSGLPSDRFSAERTGGSVSTLTIQRTQQEDSAVYLCASSFWGGMNTEAFFGQGTRLTVV.

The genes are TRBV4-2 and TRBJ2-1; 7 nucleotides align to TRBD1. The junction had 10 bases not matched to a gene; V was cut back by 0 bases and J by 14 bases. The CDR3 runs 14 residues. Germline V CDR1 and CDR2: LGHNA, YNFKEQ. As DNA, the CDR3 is TGTGCCAGCAGCCAAGATGTAACAGGGGCTTTAGAGTTCTTC. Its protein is CASSQDVTGALEFF.

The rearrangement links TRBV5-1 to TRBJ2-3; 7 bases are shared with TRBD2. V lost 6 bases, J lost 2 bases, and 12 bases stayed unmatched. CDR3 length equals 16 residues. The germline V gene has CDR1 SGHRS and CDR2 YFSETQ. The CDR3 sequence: CASNPMGLADTDTQYF. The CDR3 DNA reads TGCGCCAGCAACCCGATGGGGCTAGCGGACACAGATACGCAGTATTTT.

The CDR3 bases are TGTGCCAGCAGCCAGTATCCGAACACTGAAGCTTTCTTT. Translating gives CASSQYPNTEAFF. V gene TRBV11-1 combines with J gene TRBJ1-1; D is ambiguous. CDR1 is SGHAT and CDR2 is FQDESV in the germline V gene (reference sequence). The CDR3 contains 13 residues. V was shortened by 5 bases and J by 1 base, with 8 bases between the two germline ends.

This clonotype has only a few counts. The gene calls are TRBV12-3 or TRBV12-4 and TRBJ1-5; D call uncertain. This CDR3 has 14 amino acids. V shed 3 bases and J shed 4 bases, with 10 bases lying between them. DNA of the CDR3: TGTGCCAGCAGTTTTTTAGAGGTTAATCAGCCCCAGCATTTT. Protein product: CASSFLEVNQPQHF.

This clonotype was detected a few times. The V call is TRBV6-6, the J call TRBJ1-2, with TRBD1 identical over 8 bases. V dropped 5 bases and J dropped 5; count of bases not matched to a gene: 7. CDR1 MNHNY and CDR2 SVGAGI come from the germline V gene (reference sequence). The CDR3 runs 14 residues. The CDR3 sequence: CASSPGQAVYGYTF. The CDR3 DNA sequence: TGTGCCAGCAGTCCGGGACAGGCGGTTTATGGCTACACCTTC.

CDR3 in amino acids: CSARSHRGGTNEKLFF. Here the CDR3 DNA reads TGCAGTGCCCGGTCCCACAGGGGGGGAACTAATGAAAAACTGTTTTTT. The chain carries TRBV20-1 and TRBJ1-4; 8 bases fit TRBD1. Trimming removed 6 bases from V and 1 base from J; junction bases left unmatched: 10. Germline CDR1 reads DFQATT; CDR2 reads SNEGSKA (reference sequence). The CDR3 has 16 amino acids.

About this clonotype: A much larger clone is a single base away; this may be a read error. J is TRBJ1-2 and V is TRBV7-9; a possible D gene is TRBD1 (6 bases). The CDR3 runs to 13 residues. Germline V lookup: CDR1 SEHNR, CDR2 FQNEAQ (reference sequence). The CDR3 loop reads CASNLTGWNGYTF. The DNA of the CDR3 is TGTGCCAGCAACTTAACAGGGTGGAATGGCTACACCTTC.

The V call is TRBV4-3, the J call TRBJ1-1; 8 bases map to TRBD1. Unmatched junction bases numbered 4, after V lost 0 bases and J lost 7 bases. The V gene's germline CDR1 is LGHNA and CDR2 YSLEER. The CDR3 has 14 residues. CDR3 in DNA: TGCGCCAGCAGCCAAGAGGACAGGGTGAGTGAAGCTTTCTTT. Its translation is CASSQEDRVSEAFF.

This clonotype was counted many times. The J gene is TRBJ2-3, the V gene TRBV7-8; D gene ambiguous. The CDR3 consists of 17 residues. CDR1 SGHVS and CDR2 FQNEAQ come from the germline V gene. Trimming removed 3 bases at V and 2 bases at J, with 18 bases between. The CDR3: CASSFRRFGSLTDTQYF. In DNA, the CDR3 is TGTGCCAGCAGCTTTCGGCGTTTTGGTTCTCTCACAGATACGCAGTATTTT.

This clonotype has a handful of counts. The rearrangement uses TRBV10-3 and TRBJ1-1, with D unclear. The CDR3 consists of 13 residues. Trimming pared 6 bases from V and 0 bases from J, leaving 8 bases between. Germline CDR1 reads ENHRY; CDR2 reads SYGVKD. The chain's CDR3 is CAIRDGMNTEAFF. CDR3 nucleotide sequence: TGTGCCATCAGGGACGGTATGAACACTGAAGCTTTCTTT.

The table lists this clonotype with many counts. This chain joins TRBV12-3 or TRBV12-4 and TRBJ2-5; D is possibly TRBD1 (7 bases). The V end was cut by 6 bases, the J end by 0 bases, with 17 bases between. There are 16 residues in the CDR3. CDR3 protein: CASSRGVISYQETQYF. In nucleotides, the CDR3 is TGTGCCAGCAGCAGGGGGGTAATATCGTACCAAGAGACCCAGTACTTC.

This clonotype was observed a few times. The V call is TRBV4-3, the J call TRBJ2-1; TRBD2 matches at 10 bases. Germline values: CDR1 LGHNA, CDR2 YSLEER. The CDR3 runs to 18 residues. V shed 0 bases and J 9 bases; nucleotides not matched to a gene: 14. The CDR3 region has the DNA TGCGCCAGCAGCCAAGAAATGAGAGCGGGGGGGCCGGGGTTTGAGCAGTTCTTC. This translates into CASSQEMRAGGPGFEQFF.

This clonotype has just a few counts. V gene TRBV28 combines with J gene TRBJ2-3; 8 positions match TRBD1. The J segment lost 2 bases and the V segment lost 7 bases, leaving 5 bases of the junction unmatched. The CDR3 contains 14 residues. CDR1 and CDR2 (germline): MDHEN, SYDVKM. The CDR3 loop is CASNRDRLTDTQYF. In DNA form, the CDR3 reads TGTGCCAGCAACCGGGACAGGCTCACAGATACGCAGTATTTT. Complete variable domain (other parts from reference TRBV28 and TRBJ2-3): DVKVTQSSRYLVKRTGEKVFLECVQDMDHENMFWYRQDPGLGLRLIYFSYDVKMKEKGDIPEGYSVSREKKERFSLILESASTNQTSMYLCASNRDRLTDTQYFGPGTRLTVL.

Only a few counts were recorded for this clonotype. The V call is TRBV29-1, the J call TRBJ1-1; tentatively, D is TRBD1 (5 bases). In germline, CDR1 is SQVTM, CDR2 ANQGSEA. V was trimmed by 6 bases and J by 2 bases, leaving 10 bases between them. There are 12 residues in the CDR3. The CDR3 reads CSVEGPNTEAFF. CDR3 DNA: TGCAGCGTCGAGGGGCCCAACACTGAAGCTTTCTTT. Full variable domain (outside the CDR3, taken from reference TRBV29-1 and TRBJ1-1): SAVISQKPSRDICQRGTSLTIQCQVDSQVTMMFWYRQQPGQSLTLIATANQGSEATYESGFVIDKFPISRPNLTFSTLTVSNMSPEDSSIYLCSVEGPNTEAFFGQGTRLTVV.

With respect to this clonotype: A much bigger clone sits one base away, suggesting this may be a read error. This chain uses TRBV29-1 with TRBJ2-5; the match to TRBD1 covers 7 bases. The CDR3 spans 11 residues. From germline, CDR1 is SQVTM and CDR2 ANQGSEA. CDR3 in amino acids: CSTGVEEIQYF. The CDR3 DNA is TGCAGCACAGGGGTCGAAGAGATCCAGTACTTC.

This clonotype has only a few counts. As DNA, the CDR3 is TGTGCCAGCAGTTCAGCAGGGTCAGATACGCAGTATTTT. As protein: CASSSAGSDTQYF. The chain has TRBV27 and TRBJ2-3, with D perhaps TRBD1 (5 bases). CDR3 size: 13 residues. Germline V CDR1 and CDR2: MNHEY, SMNVEV (reference sequence). The V end was cut by 4 bases, the J end by 4 bases, with 9 bases between.